This T cell receptor (beta chain) emerged from a study of CD8 T cells in Susac syndrome. Trimming cost V 7 bases and J 5 bases; bases outside gene matches: 11. Germline V gene lookup returns CDR1 SQVTM and CDR2 ANQGSEA. The CDR3 has 13 residues. About this clonotype: The antigen is unknown.

Blood CD8+ and CD4+ T cells underwent high-throughput TCR beta sequencing. TEMRA cells were FACS-enriched, while CD8+ and CD4+ T cells were negatively isolated. Notes on the study in general: The authors acknowledged that their TCR sequencing and HLA analysis involved a relatively small number of individuals.

A quantity of about 0.5 to 1 ug RNA underwent reverse transcription using random hexamers. The CDR3 of TCR beta was amplified by immunoSEQ multiplex PCR across 54 Vbeta and 13 Jbeta. TCRdb passed the immunoSEQ multiplex PCR reads through MiXCR, listing each CDR3 protein once. Of 180,000 or so distinct CDR3 sequences in the sample, less than 95% were seen once. The clonotype originates from a human donor in good health. The sample consisted of CD4+ T cells from PBMCs. The chain uses TRBV29-1 and TRBJ2-7; the match to TRBD1 covers 7 bases. DNA of the CDR3: TGCAGCGCAAGACAGGGTATTGTCGACGAGCAGTACTTC. It yields the protein CSARQGIVDEQYF.